This passage covers 30 T cell receptor beta chains from one sample sequenced in a study of shared clonotypes between healthy human individuals. Measured with immunoSEQ multiplex PCR; TCRdb has only the in-frame clones, and not every one. The sample lists about 590,000 clones, over 95% seen once, with 0.11% in the top ten. Cells designated naive CD8 were CD45RO-negative and were positively selected for CCR7, with terminally differentiated effector memory CD45RA+ cells excluded. Sequenced: naive CD8+ T cells sorted from blood. The source of these receptors is a woman in her twenties or thirties in good health.

In this sample, this clone turned up once. The chain has TRBV6-1 and TRBJ2-7; D gene uncertain. This CDR3 region has 16 residues. Looked up from germline, CDR1 is MNHNS and CDR2 is SASEGT. With 3 bases removed from V and 1 base from J, the gap between germline ends came to 16 bases. CDR3 in amino acids: CASSDGAPRRSYEQYF. CDR3 DNA: TGTGCCAGCAGTGACGGCGCGCCTCGGCGTTCCTACGAGCAGTACTTC.

V usage is TRBV5-6 and J usage is TRBJ2-5; 10 bases match TRBD2. The length of the CDR3 is 16 residues. The ends lost 4 bases at V and 5 bases at J; junction bases unmatched: 11. Looked up from germline, CDR1 is SGHDT and CDR2 is YYEEEE. CDR3 sequence (DNA): TGTGCCAGCAGCCCAAGCGGGCTAGCGGGAGTGGAGACCCAGTACTTC. As protein: CASSPSGLAGVETQYF.

The V call is TRBV5-6, the J call TRBJ2-7; D gene unclear. This CDR3 comprises 13 residues. Per germline, CDR1 SGHDT and CDR2 YYEEEE. V lost 0 bases, J lost 3 bases, and 7 bases lay in between. The CDR3 region is CASSLDSLYEQYF. CDR3 nucleotides: TGTGCCAGCAGCTTGGATTCCCTCTACGAGCAGTACTTC.

Details on this clone: Other DNA sequences in the same sample also yield this CDR3. The chain recombines TRBV28 with TRBJ2-1, with D unresolved. This CDR3 region has 10 residues. Trimming removed 3 bases at V and 10 bases at J, with 4 bases between. Germline V gene data show CDR1 as MDHEN and CDR2 as SYDVKM. The CDR3 DNA follows: TGTGCCAGCAGTTTCAACGAGCAGTTCTTC. This codes for CASSFNEQFF.

The chain carries TRBV5-1 and TRBJ1-1; maybe TRBD1 (5 bases). The V end lost 6 bases, the J end lost 5 bases, and 20 bases lay between the germline ends. This CDR3 contains 15 residues. Germline V lookup: CDR1 SGHRS, CDR2 YFSETQ. This chain's CDR3 is CASNGGEVRGTEAFF. The DNA of the CDR3 is TGCGCCAGCAACGGGGGGGAGGTCCGAGGGACTGAAGCTTTCTTT.

V is TRBV10-1 and J is TRBJ2-1; D not certain. Germline V gives CDR1 WNHNN, CDR2 SYGVQD (reference sequence). The CDR3 consists of 13 residues. The germline V and J ends were trimmed by 1 base and 9 bases, with 10 bases remaining between them. The CDR3 sequence: CASSELIAGEQFF. CDR3 DNA sequence: TGCGCCAGCAGTGAGTTGATAGCCGGTGAGCAGTTCTTC.

This clone was counted once. This rearrangement joins TRBV2 to TRBJ2-5; D may be TRBD1 or TRBD2 (6 bases each). Trimming shortened V by 1 base and J by 5 bases, and 11 bases separated the two germline ends. This CDR3 has 14 amino acids. CDR1 is SNHLY, CDR2 FYNNEI, per germline. As DNA, the CDR3 is TGTGCCAGCAGTGAAGGGGGGGCTTGGGAGACCCAGTACTTC. It codes for CASSEGGAWETQYF.

This chain connects TRBV19 to TRBJ2-1, with 12 bases that match TRBD2. The CDR3 covers 15 residues. In germline, CDR1 is LNHDA, CDR2 SQIVND (reference sequence). With V trimmed by 5 bases and J by 7 bases, 6 bases remained unmatched. The CDR3 DNA is TGTGCCAGTAGTCTCGGGACTAGCGGGTTTAATGAGCAGTTCTTC. Translated, it gives CASSLGTSGFNEQFF.

As regards this clone: Other DNA sequences of this sample code for an identical CDR3. This chain connects TRBV6-1 to TRBJ2-7; no definite D call. This CDR3 is built from 12 residues. In germline, CDR1 is MNHNS, CDR2 SASEGT. Trimming cost V 2 bases and J 3 bases, with 5 bases left between them. CDR3 nucleotide sequence: TGTGCCAGCAGTGAACGCCTCTACGAGCAGTACTTC. Amino acids: CASSERLYEQYF.

The genes are TRBV2 and TRBJ2-1; 7 bases agree with TRBD2. This CDR3 spans 14 amino acids. V lost 4 bases, J lost 5 bases, and 5 bases stayed unmatched. Per germline, CDR1 SNHLY and CDR2 FYNNEI. CDR3 sequence (DNA): TGTGCCAGCAGTGCTTGGCGGGAGCACAATGAGCAGTTCTTC. Encoded protein: CASSAWREHNEQFF.

The chain joins TRBV15 to TRBJ1-1; possibly TRBD1 for D (6 bases). The CDR3 runs to 15 residues. Trimming took 2 bases from V and 6 from J, leaving 16 bases between them. CDR1 and CDR2 from the germline V gene are LNHNV and YYDKDF (reference sequence). The CDR3 spells CATSRLEEGEAEAFF. The CDR3 nucleotides read TGTGCCACCAGCAGACTGGAGGAGGGGGAGGCTGAAGCTTTCTTT.

The chain employs TRBV7-6 and TRBJ2-5; D remains unclear. Gene TRBJ2-7 matches the end of the DNA better, so the J call may be wrong. The CDR3 covers 12 residues. From germline, CDR1 is SGHVS and CDR2 FNYEAQ. CDR3 region: CASRSGPYEQYF. The CDR3 DNA follows: TGTGCCAGCAGATCGGGTCCCTACGAGCAGTACTTC.

The V gene is TRBV29-1, the J gene TRBJ2-1; 10 bases agree with TRBD1. Germline V lookup: CDR1 SQVTM, CDR2 ANQGSEA. The V segment lost 7 bases and the J segment 9 bases; nucleotides outside the gene matches: 18. The CDR3 is made up of 16 amino acids. CDR3 region: CSAPNEGQGLRSEQFF. DNA of the CDR3: TGCAGCGCCCCGAACGAGGGACAGGGGCTAAGAAGTGAGCAGTTCTTC.

The rearrangement joins TRBV7-9 to TRBJ2-7; 9 nucleotides match TRBD1. V lost 5 bases and J lost 7; bases outside the gene matches: 9. Germline CDR1 reads SEHNR; CDR2 reads FQNEAQ (reference sequence). The CDR3 contains 14 residues. CDR3 nucleotides: TGTGCCAGCAGCCACCGACAGGGGGAGGGAGAGCAGTACTTC. It encodes CASSHRQGEGEQYF.

The chain uses TRBV4-1 and TRBJ2-1; no clear D. The V gene's germline CDR1 is MGHRA and CDR2 YSYEKL. The V end lost 1 base, the J end lost 0 bases, and 10 bases lay between the germline ends. The CDR3 sequence is 16 residues long. The CDR3 nucleotides read TGCGCCAGCAGCCAAGTACCGTGGAGCTCCTACAATGAGCAGTTCTTC. It translates to CASSQVPWSSYNEQFF.

This chain connects TRBV19 to TRBJ1-2; possible D gene TRBD1, 5 bases. Germline V CDR1 and CDR2: LNHDA, SQIVND (reference sequence). The CDR3 runs to 18 residues. V gave up 6 bases and J gave up 5 bases, with 28 bases separating them. CDR3 coding DNA: TGTGCCAGTAGGGAAAGGCGGGACGCCTCATCCCCCAAATATGGCTACACCTTC. It specifies CASRERRDASSPKYGYTF.

This sequence joins TRBV29-1 and TRBJ2-7; 9 nucleotides align to TRBD1. Germline V lookup: CDR1 SQVTM, CDR2 ANQGSEA. Trimming took 6 bases from V and 3 from J; bases not matched to a gene: 18. The CDR3 runs to 17 residues. The CDR3 DNA is TGCAGCGTCAGGGAGTTTATAAGAGACAGGGGGAACTACGAGCAGTACTTC. It specifies CSVREFIRDRGNYEQYF.

The chain uses TRBV2 and TRBJ2-7; TRBD2 agrees at 12 bases. The V gene end was trimmed by 10 bases and the J gene end by 5 bases; junction bases not matched to a gene: 6. Per the germline V gene, CDR1 is SNHLY and CDR2 is FYNNEI. This CDR3 region has 13 residues. CDR3 DNA: TGTGCCACAAGACGACTAGCGGGAGACGAGCAGTACTTC. Its translation: CATRRLAGDEQYF.

For this clone: Other nucleotide sequences from this sample produce the same CDR3. This CDR3 is CASSFGPTYEQYF. The CDR3, as DNA: TGTGCCAGCAGTTTTGGGCCGACCTACGAGCAGTACTTC. This rearrangement joins TRBV27 to TRBJ2-7; unclear D gene. With 3 bases removed from V and 2 bases from J, the gap between germline ends came to 8 bases. The CDR3 runs 13 residues. The germline gives CDR1 MNHEY, CDR2 SMNVEV (reference sequence).

The rearrangement links TRBV2 to TRBJ2-1; 7 nucleotides agree with TRBD1. The CDR3 loop spans 15 amino acids. Germline V gene lookup returns CDR1 SNHLY and CDR2 FYNNEI. J gave up 3 bases and V 6 bases, and 8 bases lay outside the gene matches. This CDR3 is CASSGTDKSYNEQFF. The CDR3, as DNA: TGTGCCAGCAGCGGGACAGACAAAAGCTACAATGAGCAGTTCTTC. Looking up the rest from reference TRBV2 and TRBJ2-1 gives the full variable domain: EPEVTQTPSHQVTQMGQEVILRCVPISNHLYFYWYRQILGQKVEFLVSFYNNEISEKSEIFDDQFSVERPDGSNFTLKIRSTKLEDSAMYFCASSGTDKSYNEQFFGPGTRLTVL.

The rearrangement uses TRBV7-8 and TRBJ2-5; 11 bases fit TRBD2. CDR3 length: 14 residues. With 6 bases clipped from V and 5 bases from J, the junction kept 5 bases outside the gene matches. Per the germline V gene, CDR1 is SGHVS and CDR2 is FQNEAQ. The CDR3 DNA follows: TGTGCCAGCAGGGGGACTAGCGGTAGGGAGACCCAGTACTTC. As protein: CASRGTSGRETQYF.

The chain is built from TRBV7-9 and TRBJ1-2, with 7 bases fitting TRBD1. Germline values: CDR1 SEHNR, CDR2 FQNEAQ (reference sequence). The length of the CDR3 is 14 residues. V gave up 5 bases and J gave up 7 bases; unmatched junction bases: 10. In DNA form, the CDR3 reads TGTGCCAGCAGCGACGGACAGGTCTTGAGTGGCTACACCTTC. It translates to CASSDGQVLSGYTF.

The gene calls are TRBV5-6 and TRBJ1-6; TRBD1 agrees at 7 bases. The CDR3 spans 15 residues. V shed 4 bases and J 3 bases; nucleotides not matched to a gene: 4. Germline lookup yields CDR1 SGHDT and CDR2 YYEEEE. The CDR3 DNA reads TGTGCCAGCAGCAGAACAGGGGTCTATAATTCACCCCTCCACTTT. The encoded protein is CASSRTGVYNSPLHF.

The chain links TRBV28 to TRBJ2-7; 10 bases line up with TRBD1. This CDR3 is 14 amino acids long. With V trimmed by 5 bases and J by 7 bases, 8 bases remained unmatched. Looked up from germline, CDR1 is MDHEN and CDR2 is SYDVKM. The CDR3 loop reads CASSKTGGLWEQYF. CDR3 sequence (DNA): TGTGCCAGCAGTAAGACAGGGGGCCTGTGGGAGCAGTACTTC.

The rearrangement joins TRBV10-2 to TRBJ2-7; TRBD1 might be the D (5 bases). Germline CDR1 is WSHSY and CDR2 is SAAADI. V shed 1 base and J shed 5 bases, with 15 bases lying between them. The CDR3 is 15 amino acids. CDR3 sequence: CASSEYGSPRDEQYF. Here the CDR3 DNA reads TGCGCCAGCAGTGAGTACGGGTCCCCCAGGGACGAGCAGTACTTC.

About this clone: Distinct nucleotide sequences in the sample also encode this CDR3. The rearrangement uses TRBV4-1 and TRBJ1-2; weak D call: TRBD1 (6 bases). The length of the CDR3 is 13 residues. The ends were cut back, 1 base at V and 3 bases at J, with 6 bases in the middle. Germline CDR1 is MGHRA and CDR2 is YSYEKL. The CDR3 DNA sequence: TGCGCCAGCAGCCAAGGGACAGACTATGGCTACACCTTC. Translating it yields CASSQGTDYGYTF.

The chain uses TRBV10-3 and TRBJ2-7; a weak D match, TRBD2 (6 bases). Germline-derived CDR1 and CDR2 are ENHRY and SYGVKD. V was pared by 3 bases and J by 4 bases, with 16 bases between. This CDR3 spans 15 amino acids. The CDR3: CAISDPGLENYEQYF. CDR3 DNA: TGTGCCATCAGTGACCCGGGACTGGAAAATTACGAGCAGTACTTC.

V is TRBV2 and J is TRBJ2-7; 7 nucleotides match TRBD2. The CDR3 covers 15 residues. Germline V CDR1 and CDR2: SNHLY, FYNNEI. J lost 1 base, V lost 10 bases, and 13 bases had no gene match. The CDR3 DNA sequence: TGTGCCACGTACGCCCCCCAGCGGGGATCCTACGAGCAGTACTTC. Translating it yields CATYAPQRGSYEQYF.

The rearrangement links TRBV5-1 to TRBJ2-1, with TRBD2 matching 7 bases. CDR1 is SGHRS and CDR2 is YFSETQ in the germline V gene. V lost 8 bases to trimming and J lost 8 bases; unmatched junction nucleotides: 19. The CDR3 loop spans 16 amino acids. Written as DNA, the CDR3 is TGCGCCAGTATGAATAAATGGGACTACCGGGGGGATGAGCAGTTCTTC. This translates into CASMNKWDYRGDEQFF.

The chain is built from TRBV6-1 and TRBJ1-2; 9 bases align to TRBD1. V was pared by 4 bases and J by 2 bases, with 8 bases of the junction left unmatched. Germline CDR1 and CDR2: MNHNS and SASEGT. The CDR3 has 16 amino acids. CDR3 sequence (DNA): TGTGCCAGCAGTGTGGACAGGGGCACGGGGAACTATGGCTACACCTTC. Amino acids: CASSVDRGTGNYGYTF.